This T cell receptor beta chain was observed in a study of cytomegalovirus exposure and HLA in healthy donors. In regard to this clone: Its antigen remains unknown.

TCRdb's table, derived via immunoSEQ multiplex PCR, lists solely in-frame clones and lacks some. The data show fewer than 120,000 clones, 70% to 90% seen once. Germline V lookup: CDR1 SGHNT, CDR2 YYREEE (reference sequence). V was trimmed by 0 bases and J by 2 bases, leaving 13 bases between them. CDR3 size: 16 residues. General observations from the study: Among TCR sequences, most were rare, though some public TCRs appeared in many donors.

This rearrangement joins TRBV5-4 to TRBJ2-3, with D unresolved. The sequence was obtained from a woman in her 30s in good health and CMV-seropositive. Sequenced input: PBMCs. CDR3 region: CASSLAGRKITDTQYF. The CDR3 nucleotides read TGTGCCAGCAGCTTGGCAGGCAGGAAGATCACAGATACGCAGTATTTT.